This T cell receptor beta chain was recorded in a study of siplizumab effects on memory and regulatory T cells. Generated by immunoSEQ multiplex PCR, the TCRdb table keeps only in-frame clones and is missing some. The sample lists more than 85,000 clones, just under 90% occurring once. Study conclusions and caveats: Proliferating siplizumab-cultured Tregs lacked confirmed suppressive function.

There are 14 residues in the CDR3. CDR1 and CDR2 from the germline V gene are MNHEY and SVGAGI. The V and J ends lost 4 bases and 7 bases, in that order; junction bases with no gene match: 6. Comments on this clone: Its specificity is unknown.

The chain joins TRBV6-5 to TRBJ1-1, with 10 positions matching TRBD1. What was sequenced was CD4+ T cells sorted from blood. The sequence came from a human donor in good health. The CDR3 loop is CASSSGTGDIEAFF. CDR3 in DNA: TGTGCCAGCAGTTCCGGGACAGGGGACATTGAAGCTTTCTTT.